This entry lists 16 T cell receptor beta chains sequenced from one sample in a study of blood T cell repertoires in COVID-19. Profiled with immunoSEQ multiplex PCR; TCRdb holds only in-frame clones, not every one. The table has 55,000 to 70,000 clones, about 88% seen once. Input material: peripheral blood. Source of these receptors: a woman in her forties or fifties with active or convalescent COVID-19.

The chain has TRBV2 and TRBJ1-4, with 7 positions matching TRBD1. J gave up 5 bases and V 6 bases, and 9 bases lay outside the gene matches. The CDR3 consists of 15 residues. CDR1 and CDR2 (germline): SNHLY, FYNNEI. Here the CDR3 reads CASRVDRVGNEKLFF. The CDR3 DNA follows: TGTGCCAGCAGGGTCGACAGGGTAGGGAATGAAAAACTGTTTTTT.

The table lists this clone with a few counts. The chain uses TRBV19 and TRBJ1-2; D might be TRBD1 (6 bases). Germline CDR1 LNHDA, CDR2 SQIVND (reference sequence). There are 15 residues in the CDR3. V lost 5 bases and J 6 bases, leaving 19 bases between the germline ends. CDR3 coding DNA: TGTGCCAGTAGTCGTACAGGGTTACGAGTCAATGGCTACACCTTC. It specifies CASSRTGLRVNGYTF.

The chain combines TRBV24-1 with TRBJ2-3, with TRBD1 matching 7 bases. Trimming took 4 bases from V and 5 from J; bases not matched to a gene: 8. The CDR3 runs 15 residues. Germline lookup yields CDR1 KGHDR and CDR2 SFDVKD. In DNA form, the CDR3 reads TGTGCCACCAGTGACCCAGGGGACAGCCAAGATACGCAGTATTTT. It yields the protein CATSDPGDSQDTQYF.

The V and J genes are TRBV7-9 and TRBJ2-1; D remains unclear. V lost 3 bases, J lost 3 bases, and 12 bases lay in between. The CDR3 extends over 15 amino acids. The germline gives CDR1 SEHNR, CDR2 FQNEAQ (reference sequence). CDR3 residues: CASSLSSSVYNEQFF. CDR3 nucleotides: TGTGCCAGCAGCTTGAGTAGCTCGGTCTACAATGAGCAGTTCTTC.

The V gene is TRBV13, the J gene TRBJ2-1, with D tentatively TRBD1 (5 bases). The CDR3 runs 16 residues. Germline CDR1 is PRHDT and CDR2 is FYEKMQ (reference sequence). Trimming took 5 bases from V and 4 from J, leaving 18 bases between them. CDR3 nucleotides: TGTGCCAGCAGCCCCCCAGGGAATGCTGGGTACAATGAGCAGTTCTTC. Protein sequence: CASSPPGNAGYNEQFF.

The rearrangement links TRBV19 to TRBJ2-1; D is undetermined. The ends were cut back, 5 bases at V and 0 bases at J, with 14 bases in the middle. This CDR3 has 16 residues. Germline CDR1 reads LNHDA; CDR2 reads SQIVND (reference sequence). DNA of the CDR3: TGTGCCAGTAGTTACTCTCTCACGGGCTCCTACAATGAGCAGTTCTTC. Amino acids: CASSYSLTGSYNEQFF.

The J gene is TRBJ1-1, the V gene TRBV11-1; 7 nucleotides line up with TRBD1. V lost 6 bases, J lost 4 bases, and 5 bases stayed unmatched. The V gene's germline CDR1 is SGHAT and CDR2 FQDESV (reference sequence). There are 13 residues in the CDR3. Here the CDR3 DNA reads TGTGCCAGCAGAGACAGGGAGGCCACTGAAGCTTTCTTT. Protein sequence: CASRDREATEAFF.

The V gene is TRBV3-1 (or the pseudogene TRBV3-2), the J gene TRBJ2-5; D perhaps matches TRBD2 (5 bases). Germline V gives CDR1 LGHDT, CDR2 YNNKEL (reference sequence). The CDR3 is 15 residues long. The V end lost 2 bases, the J end lost 4 bases, and 14 bases lay between the germline ends. CDR3 residues: CASSQTAGTLETQYF. DNA of the CDR3: TGTGCCAGCAGCCAAACGGCGGGCACCTTAGAGACCCAGTACTTC.

The gene calls are TRBV7-2 and TRBJ1-2; a weak D match, TRBD1 (5 bases). CDR3 size: 14 residues. The V end was cut by 5 bases, the J end by 5 bases, with 15 bases between. Per germline, CDR1 SGHTA and CDR2 FQGNSA. This chain's CDR3 is CASSQPTVRYGYTF. In DNA form, the CDR3 reads TGTGCCAGCAGCCAGCCGACAGTACGATATGGCTACACCTTC. Based on the CDR3 plus reference TRBV7-2 and TRBJ1-2, the full variable domain is GAGVSQSPSNKVTEKGKDVELRCDPISGHTALYWYRQSLGQGLEFLIYFQGNSAPDKSGLPSDRFSAERTGGSVSTLTIQRTQQEDSAVYLCASSQPTVRYGYTFGSGTRLTVV.

V usage is TRBV14 and J usage is TRBJ2-7; possibly TRBD2 for D (5 bases). The CDR3 has 13 amino acids. Trimming removed 3 bases at V and 2 bases at J, with 8 bases between. Germline V gene sequence: CDR1 SGHDN, CDR2 FVKESK. The CDR3, as DNA: TGTGCCAGCAGCCAGGACTTCACCTACGAGCAGTACTTC. The encoded protein is CASSQDFTYEQYF. The complete variable domain, with remaining parts taken from reference TRBV14 and TRBJ2-7, reads EAGVTQFPSHSVIEKGQTVTLRCDPISGHDNLYWYRRVMGKEIKFLLHFVKESKQDESGMPNNRFLAERTGGTYSTLKVQPAELEDSGVYFCASSQDFTYEQYFGPGTRLTVT.

V and J are TRBV5-6 and TRBJ2-7; D perhaps matches TRBD1 (6 bases). Germline assignment: CDR1 SGHDT and CDR2 YYEEEE. The CDR3 contains 13 residues. V was clipped by 4 bases and J by 1 base, with 9 bases between them. The CDR3 coding sequence is TGTGCCAGCAGCCCAGGACAGTCCTACGAGCAGTACTTC. Its translation: CASSPGQSYEQYF.

V and J are TRBV11-2 and TRBJ1-4; no reliable D call. This CDR3 is built from 13 residues. Germline V gene sequence: CDR1 SGHAT, CDR2 FQNNGV. V was cut by 3 bases and J by 8 bases, with 10 bases left in between. The CDR3 loop reads CASSLPGQEKLFF. CDR3 in DNA: TGTGCCAGCAGCTTGCCGGGTCAGGAAAAACTGTTTTTT. Combining the CDR3 with reference TRBV11-2 and TRBJ1-4 gives the whole variable domain EAGVAQSPRYKIIEKRQSVAFWCNPISGHATLYWYQQILGQGPKLLIQFQNNGVVDDSQLPKDRFSAERLKGVDSTLKIQPAKLEDSAVYLCASSLPGQEKLFFGSGTQLSVL.

The CDR3 loop reads CATSDWGLGEQFF. CDR3 in DNA: TGTGCCACCAGTGACTGGGGCCTAGGTGAGCAGTTCTTC. The chain links TRBV24-1 to TRBJ2-1, with a weak D call TRBD1 (5 bases). The CDR3 runs to 13 residues. Trimming cost V 4 bases and J 9 bases, with 12 bases left between them. Looked up from germline, CDR1 is KGHDR and CDR2 is SFDVKD.

This chain uses TRBV29-1 with TRBJ1-1; no definite D call. The V gene lost 5 bases and the J gene lost 3 bases, with 13 bases spanning the gap. The V gene's germline CDR1 is SQVTM and CDR2 ANQGSEA. The CDR3 runs 13 residues. The CDR3 region is CSVKLNHYTEAFF. The CDR3 DNA follows: TGCAGCGTTAAACTCAACCATTACACTGAAGCTTTCTTT. The full variable domain, its missing parts supplied by reference TRBV29-1 and TRBJ1-1, is SAVISQKPSRDICQRGTSLTIQCQVDSQVTMMFWYRQQPGQSLTLIATANQGSEATYESGFVIDKFPISRPNLTFSTLTVSNMSPEDSSIYLCSVKLNHYTEAFFGQGTRLTVV.

CDR3 nucleotide sequence: TGTGCCAGCAGCTTTGGGGGACAGAAAGAAGCTTTCTTT. Translating gives CASSFGGQKEAFF. The rearrangement joins TRBV5-6 to TRBJ1-1; 7 bases are a match to TRBD1. V lost 2 bases to trimming and J lost 8 bases; unmatched junction nucleotides: 6. CDR1 and CDR2 (germline): SGHDT, YYEEEE. The CDR3 sequence is 13 residues long.

The chain has TRBV18 and TRBJ1-1; D perhaps matches TRBD1 (5 bases). CDR3 size: 14 residues. Trimming took 3 bases from V and 2 from J, leaving 10 bases between them. Germline V gene sequence: CDR1 KGHSH, CDR2 LQKENI. CDR3 sequence: CASSPTESNTEAFF. The CDR3 DNA sequence: TGTGCCAGCTCACCGACAGAATCCAACACTGAAGCTTTCTTT. Supplemented by reference TRBV18 and TRBJ1-1, the full variable domain reads NAGVMQNPRHLVRRRGQEARLRCSPMKGHSHVYWYRQLPEEGLKFMVYLQKENIIDESGMPKERFSAEFPKEGPSILRIQQVVRGDSAAYFCASSPTESNTEAFFGQGTRLTVV.